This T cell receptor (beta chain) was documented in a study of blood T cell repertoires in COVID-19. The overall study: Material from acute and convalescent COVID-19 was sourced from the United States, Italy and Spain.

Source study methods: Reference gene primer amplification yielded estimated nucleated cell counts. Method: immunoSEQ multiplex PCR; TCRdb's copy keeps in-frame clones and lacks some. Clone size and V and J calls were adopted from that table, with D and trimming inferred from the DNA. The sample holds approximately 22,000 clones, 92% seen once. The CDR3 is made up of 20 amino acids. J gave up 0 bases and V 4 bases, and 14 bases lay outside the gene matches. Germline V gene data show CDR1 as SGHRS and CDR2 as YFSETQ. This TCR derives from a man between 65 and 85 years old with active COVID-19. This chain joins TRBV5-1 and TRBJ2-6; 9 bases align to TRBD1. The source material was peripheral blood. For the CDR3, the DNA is TGCGCCAGCAGCATTCCCGGGACAGGGTCCTCTCACTCTGGGGCCAACGTCCTGACTTTC. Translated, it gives CASSIPGTGSSHSGANVLTF. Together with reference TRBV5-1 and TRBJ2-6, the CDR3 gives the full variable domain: KAGVTQTPRYLIKTRGQQVTLSCSPISGHRSVSWYQQTPGQGLQFLFEYFSETQRNKGNFPGRFSGRQFSNSRSEMNVSTLELGDSALYLCASSIPGTGSSHSGANVLTFGAGSRLTVL.